This T cell receptor beta chain emerged from a study of CD8 T cells in Susac syndrome. Random-hexamer reverse transcription was applied to about 0.45 to 1 ug RNA. The method of amplification for TCR beta CDR3 was immunoSEQ multiplex PCR, covering 54 Vbeta and 13 Jbeta. TCRdb ran MiXCR on the immunoSEQ multiplex PCR reads and lists one entry per CDR3 protein. This repertoire shows 200,000 to 250,000 distinct CDR3 sequences, 92% found once; its top ten account for about 0.15%. TEMRA cells underwent FACS enrichment and CD8+ and CD4+ T cells underwent negative isolation. The receptor was derived from a human donor with multiple sclerosis. Sequencing was done on a sample of CD8+ T cells from PBMCs.

DNA of the CDR3: TGTGCCAGTATGAAGTGGGACAGGGGGAACACTGAAGCTTTCTTT. It specifies CASMKWDRGNTEAFF. The chain recombines TRBV12-3 or TRBV12-4 with TRBJ1-1; 10 bases agree with TRBD1. The junction had 8 bases not matched to a gene; V was cut back by 9 bases and J by 1 base. CDR3 size: 15 residues.